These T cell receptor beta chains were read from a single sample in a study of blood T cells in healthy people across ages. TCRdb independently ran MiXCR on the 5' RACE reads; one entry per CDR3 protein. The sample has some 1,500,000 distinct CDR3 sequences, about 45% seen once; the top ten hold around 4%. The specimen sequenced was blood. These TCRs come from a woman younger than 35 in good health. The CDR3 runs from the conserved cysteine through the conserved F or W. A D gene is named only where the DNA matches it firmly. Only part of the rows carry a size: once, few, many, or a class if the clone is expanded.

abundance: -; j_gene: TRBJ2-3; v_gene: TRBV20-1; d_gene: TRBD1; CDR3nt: TGCAGTGCTAGAGGGGGGACAGGGGGTGGGGCAGATACGCAGTATTTT; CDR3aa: CSARGGTGGGADTQYF
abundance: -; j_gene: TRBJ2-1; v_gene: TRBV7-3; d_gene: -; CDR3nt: TGTGCCAGCAGCCCCATGGGGGGCAGCGAGCAGTTCTTC; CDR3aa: CASSPMGGSEQFF
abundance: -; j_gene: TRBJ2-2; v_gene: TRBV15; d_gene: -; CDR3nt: TGTGCCACCAGCGTAAAAAACACCGGGGAGCTGTTTTTT; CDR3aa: CATSVKNTGELFF
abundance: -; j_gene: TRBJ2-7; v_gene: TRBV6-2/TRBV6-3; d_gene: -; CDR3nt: TGTGCCAGCAGCCCCATTGGAGGGGGCATCGACGAGCAGTACTTC; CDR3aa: CASSPIGGGIDEQYF
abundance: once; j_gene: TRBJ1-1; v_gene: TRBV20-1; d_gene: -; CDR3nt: TGCAGTGCTAGAGGGGCCCTTTGGAACACTGAAGCTTTCTTT; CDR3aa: CSARGALWNTEAFF
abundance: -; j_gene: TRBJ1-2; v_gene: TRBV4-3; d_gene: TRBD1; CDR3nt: TGCGCCAGCAGCCAAGGCCGACAGGGGTATCGTAATGGCTACACCTTC; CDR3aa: CASSQGRQGYRNGYTF
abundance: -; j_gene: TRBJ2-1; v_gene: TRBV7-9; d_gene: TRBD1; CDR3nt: TGTGCCAGCAGCTCCTGGGACAGTACCTCCTACAATGAGCAGTTCTTC; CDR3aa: CASSSWDSTSYNEQFF
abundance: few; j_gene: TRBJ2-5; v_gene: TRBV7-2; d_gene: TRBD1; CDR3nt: TGTGCCAGCAGCTTAACAGGGGGGAACCAAGAGACCCAGTACTTC; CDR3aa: CASSLTGGNQETQYF
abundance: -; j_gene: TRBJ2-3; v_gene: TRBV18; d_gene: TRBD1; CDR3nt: TGTGCCAGCTCACCACGGGACAGGGGGCGTACAGATACGCAGTATTTT; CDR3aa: CASSPRDRGRTDTQYF
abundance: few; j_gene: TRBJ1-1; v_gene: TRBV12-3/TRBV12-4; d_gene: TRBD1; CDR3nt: TGTGCCAGCAGTTTCAGGACAGGACTGAACACTGAAGCTTTCTTT; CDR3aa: CASSFRTGLNTEAFF
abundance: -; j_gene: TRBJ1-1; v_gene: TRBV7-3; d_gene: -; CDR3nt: TGTGCCAGCAGCTTAAGCAGGGAGGACACTGAAGCTTTCTTT; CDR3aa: CASSLSREDTEAFF
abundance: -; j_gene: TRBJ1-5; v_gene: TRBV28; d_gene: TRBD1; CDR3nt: TGTGCCAGCAGGCTTGACAGGGCGAGGCAGCCCCAGCATTTT; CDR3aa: CASRLDRARQPQHF
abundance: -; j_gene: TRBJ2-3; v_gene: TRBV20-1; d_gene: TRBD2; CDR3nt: TGCAGTGCTAGAGCTACGGGACTAGCGGGGTTTAGCACAGATACGCAGTATTTT; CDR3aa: CSARATGLAGFSTDTQYF
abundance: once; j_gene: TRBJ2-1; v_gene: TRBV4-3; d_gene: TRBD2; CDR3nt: TGCGCCAGCAGCCAAGATCAAGGTAGCGGGGAGATTCTCTCCTACAATGAGCAGTTCTTC; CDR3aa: CASSQDQGSGEILSYNEQFF
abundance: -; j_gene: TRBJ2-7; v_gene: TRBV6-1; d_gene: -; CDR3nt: TGTGCCAGCAGTCTCTACGGGGCTTTCAATGAGCAGTACTTC; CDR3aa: CASSLYGAFNEQYF
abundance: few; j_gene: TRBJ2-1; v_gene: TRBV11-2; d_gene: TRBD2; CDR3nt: TGTGCCAGCAGCAAGACTAGCGCTAGGAATGAGCAGTTCTTC; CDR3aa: CASSKTSARNEQFF
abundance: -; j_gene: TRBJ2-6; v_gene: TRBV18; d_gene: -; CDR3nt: TGTGCCAGCTCTCCCTCTAGCCTGCGGCTCACTGGGGCCAACGTCCTGACTTTC; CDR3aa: CASSPSSLRLTGANVLTF
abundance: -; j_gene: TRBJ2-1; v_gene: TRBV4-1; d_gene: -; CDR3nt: TGCGCCAGCAGCCAAGACTCAGACTACAATGAGCAGTTCTTC; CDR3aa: CASSQDSDYNEQFF
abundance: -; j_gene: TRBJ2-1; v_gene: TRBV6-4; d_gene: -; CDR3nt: TGTGCCAGCAGTGTCCTCCCAGGGGCACGGGAGACCCAGTTCTTC; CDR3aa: CASSVLPGARETQFF
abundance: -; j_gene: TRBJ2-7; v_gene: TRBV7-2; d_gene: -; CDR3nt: TGTGCCAGCAGCTTAGGTGCCGGGACGATATCCTACGAGCAGTACTTC; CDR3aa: CASSLGAGTISYEQYF
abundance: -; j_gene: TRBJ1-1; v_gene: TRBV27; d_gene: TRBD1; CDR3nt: TGTGCCAGCAGTCTGGACAGGGGGCAAAATGAAGCTTTCTTT; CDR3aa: CASSLDRGQNEAFF
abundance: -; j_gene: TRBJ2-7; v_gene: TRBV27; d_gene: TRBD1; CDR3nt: TGTGCCAGCAGCTGGACAGGGCAACACGAGCAGTACTTC; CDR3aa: CASSWTGQHEQYF
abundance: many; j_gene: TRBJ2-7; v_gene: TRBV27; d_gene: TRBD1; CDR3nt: TGTGCCAGCAGTGGGACAGGGGGGAGCTACGAGCAGTACTTC; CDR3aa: CASSGTGGSYEQYF
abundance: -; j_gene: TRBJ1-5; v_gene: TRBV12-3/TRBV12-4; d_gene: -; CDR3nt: -; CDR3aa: CASSFWEWGNQPQHF
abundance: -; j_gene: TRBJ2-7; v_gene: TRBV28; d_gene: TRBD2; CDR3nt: TGTGCCAGCAGTTTCCGATACGGACTAGCGGGATCCTACGAGCAGTACTTC; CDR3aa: CASSFRYGLAGSYEQYF
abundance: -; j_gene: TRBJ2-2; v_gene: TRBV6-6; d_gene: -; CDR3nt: TGTGCCAGCAGTTACCCGAGGCTCAACACCGGGGAGCTGTTTTTT; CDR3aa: CASSYPRLNTGELFF
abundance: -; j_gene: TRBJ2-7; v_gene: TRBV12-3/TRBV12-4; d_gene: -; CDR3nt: TGTGCCAGCAGACCCCGGGGGTCTAACAATGAGCAGTACTTC; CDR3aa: CASRPRGSNNEQYF
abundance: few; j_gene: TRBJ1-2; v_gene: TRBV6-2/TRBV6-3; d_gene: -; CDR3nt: TGTGCCAGCAGTTACTCGGCGCAGGGGAGATTATATGGCTACACCTTC; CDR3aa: CASSYSAQGRLYGYTF